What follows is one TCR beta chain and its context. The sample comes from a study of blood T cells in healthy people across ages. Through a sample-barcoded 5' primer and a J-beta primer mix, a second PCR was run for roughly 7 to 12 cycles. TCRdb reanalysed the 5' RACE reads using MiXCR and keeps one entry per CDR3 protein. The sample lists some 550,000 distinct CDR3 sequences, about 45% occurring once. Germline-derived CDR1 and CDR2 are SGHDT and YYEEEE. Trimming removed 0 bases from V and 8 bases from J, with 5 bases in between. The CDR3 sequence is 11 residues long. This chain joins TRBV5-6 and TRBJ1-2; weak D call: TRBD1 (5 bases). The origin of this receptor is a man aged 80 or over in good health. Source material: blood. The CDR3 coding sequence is TGTGCCAGCAGCTTGGGGACAGGCTACACCTTC. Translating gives CASSLGTGYTF.